The next 5 T cell receptor beta chains were all read from a single sample in a study of immune characterization of retroperitoneal liposarcoma. TCRdb ran MiXCR on the PCR reads and lists one entry per CDR3 protein. The data contain over 8,000 distinct CDR3 sequences, 30% to 45% of them singletons. The sample was tumor tissue. Source of these receptors: a male donor with retroperitoneal liposarcoma.

This clonotype is judged medium-sized. The rearrangement links TRBV12-3 or TRBV12-4 to TRBJ2-1; 8 positions match TRBD1. The CDR3 is made up of 13 amino acids. V gave up 2 bases and J gave up 8 bases; unmatched junction bases: 2. CDR3 loop: CASSLQGAHEQFF. DNA of the CDR3: TGTGCCAGCAGTTTACAGGGGGCGCATGAGCAGTTCTTC.

V gene TRBV25-1 combines with J gene TRBJ2-5, with D unresolved. Between the trimmed V and J ends, which lost 3 bases and 11 bases, there was a span of 22 bases. The CDR3 has 15 residues. In germline, CDR1 is MGHDK, CDR2 SYGVNS. The CDR3 reads CASSDLKDLINEQYF. As DNA, the CDR3 is TGTGCCAGCAGTGATCTAAAGGACCTCATCAATGAGCAGTACTTC.

This chain connects TRBV11-1 to TRBJ1-1; D is unresolved. V lost 3 bases and J lost 2, with 4 bases in between. The CDR3 length is 12 residues. CDR1 SGHAT and CDR2 FQDESV come from the germline V gene (reference sequence). This chain's CDR3 is CASSFDNTEAFF. The DNA for the CDR3 is TGTGCCAGCAGCTTTGACAACACTGAAGCTTTCTTT.

The gene calls are TRBV4-1 and TRBJ1-1, with a tentative D call TRBD1 (5 bases). Trimming took 6 bases from V and 1 from J, leaving 15 bases between them. CDR3 length: 15 residues. CDR1 MGHRA and CDR2 YSYEKL come from the germline V gene. Here the CDR3 reads CASRTSPTGNTEAFF. The CDR3 DNA is TGCGCCAGCAGAACCTCCCCAACAGGGAACACTGAAGCTTTCTTT.

The chain couples TRBV6-1 to TRBJ2-2, with 7 bases identical to TRBD2. In germline, CDR1 is MNHNS, CDR2 SASEGT. This CDR3 has 15 residues. With 0 bases clipped from V and 6 bases from J, the junction kept 4 bases outside the gene matches. CDR3 loop: CASSEAAGEAGELFF. Here the CDR3 DNA reads TGTGCCAGCAGTGAAGCGGCGGGAGAGGCCGGGGAGCTGTTTTTT.